The clone carrying this T cell receptor (beta chain) was seen ten or more times. The antigen remains unidentified. V lost 3 bases and J 8 bases, leaving 16 bases between the germline ends. The CDR3 loop spans 14 amino acids. In TCRdb, the 5' RACE reads were re-called with MiXCR into one record per CDR3 protein. This table has hundreds of thousands of distinct CDR3 sequences, roughly 18% appearing once. This sample stems from a study of identical twins. The study, taken as a whole, reports: Cord blood beta clonotypes that were abundant carried fewer insertions, and memory repertoires showed no such trend.

This sample was shared with a second study, whose subject was T cells expressing NK-cell markers. That paper adds: Investigators obtained TCR beta repertoires from sorted CD3+CD56+NKG2C+, CD3+CD56+NKG2C- and CD3+CD56-NKG2C+ T cells. 1.0-7.0% of CD8+ T cells in roughly six donors belonged to dominant NKG2C+ clonotypes. These clonotypes, the leaders elsewhere, also led the CD3+CD56-NKG2C+ fraction in four donors.

The gene calls are TRBV12-3 or TRBV12-4 and TRBJ1-2; D unclear. The clonotype was recovered from a woman aged 18-29 years in good health. The sequenced sample consisted of PBMCs. The CDR3 reads CASSFPGREGGYTF. The CDR3 nucleotides read TGTGCCAGCAGTTTTCCGGGGAGAGAGGGCGGCTACACCTTC.